This T cell receptor beta chain emerged from a study of technical replicates of blood from four donors. CDR3 length: 12 amino acids. Trimming pared 4 bases from V and 5 bases from J, leaving 9 bases between. From germline, CDR1 is SGDLS and CDR2 YYNGEE. Method: immunoSEQ multiplex PCR; TCRdb's copy keeps in-frame clones and lacks some. The sample includes tens of thousands of clones, 80% to 95% of them seen just once. What was sequenced was T cells isolated from PBMCs. The sequence was collected from a human donor in good health. The J gene is TRBJ1-1, the V gene TRBV9; D gene uncertain. The CDR3 sequence: CASSPGMTEAFF. The CDR3, as DNA: TGTGCCAGCAGCCCGGGAATGACTGAAGCTTTCTTT.